These T cell receptor beta chains were read from a single sample in a study of blood T cell repertoires in COVID-19. The assay was immunoSEQ multiplex PCR, and TCRdb's table has in-frame clones only and misses some. The repertoire holds about 270,000 clones, with over 75% as singletons. Sequencing was done on a sample of peripheral blood. These receptors all come from a human donor in a cohort sampled during active COVID-19. Both conserved end residues are trimmed from each CDR3. Each record gives: J gene, V gene, clone size, CDR3 protein. Expanded clones get a size class; other rows say once, few or many, or leave the size out.

j_gene: TRBJ2-5; v_gene: TRBV18; abundance: -; CDR3aa: ASSPPVGGRRTQY
j_gene: TRBJ2-2; v_gene: TRBV24-1; abundance: -; CDR3aa: ATSDVVGELF
j_gene: TRBJ2-1; v_gene: TRBV20-1; abundance: -; CDR3aa: SASKDSGSDEQF
j_gene: TRBJ1-1; v_gene: TRBV18; abundance: -; CDR3aa: ASSLREPPQTEAF
j_gene: TRBJ2-1; v_gene: TRBV27; abundance: -; CDR3aa: ASSPGTGFGDEQF
j_gene: TRBJ2-2; v_gene: TRBV5-1; abundance: -; CDR3aa: ASSIHRGAGVKAGELF
j_gene: TRBJ2-7; v_gene: TRBV5-1; abundance: -; CDR3aa: ASSLAAGSISYEQY
j_gene: TRBJ1-3; v_gene: TRBV7-8; abundance: few; CDR3aa: ASSYGREGSGNTIY
j_gene: TRBJ1-1; v_gene: TRBV29-1; abundance: few; CDR3aa: SVAGGRIEAF
j_gene: TRBJ1-4; v_gene: TRBV19; abundance: -; CDR3aa: ASSNRGMENEKLF
j_gene: TRBJ2-3; v_gene: TRBV5-4; abundance: -; CDR3aa: ASSLRELAATDTQY
j_gene: TRBJ2-7; v_gene: TRBV20-1; abundance: -; CDR3aa: SASSRATYEQY
j_gene: TRBJ1-1; v_gene: TRBV19; abundance: -; CDR3aa: ASMAGGDTEAF
j_gene: TRBJ1-2; v_gene: TRBV5-6; abundance: -; CDR3aa: ASSLSQMHGYT
j_gene: TRBJ2-7; v_gene: TRBV7-8; abundance: -; CDR3aa: ASSHDRGSSYEQY
j_gene: TRBJ1-2; v_gene: TRBV10-3; abundance: -; CDR3aa: AIGLDGGHYGYT
j_gene: TRBJ2-7; v_gene: TRBV4-1; abundance: -; CDR3aa: ASSPRDRVYEQY
j_gene: TRBJ2-1; v_gene: TRBV11-2; abundance: once; CDR3aa: ASRSRVFRQF
j_gene: TRBJ2-2; v_gene: TRBV2; abundance: -; CDR3aa: ASTTRPGELF
j_gene: TRBJ1-1; v_gene: TRBV6-1; abundance: -; CDR3aa: ASSEALRTEAF
j_gene: TRBJ1-1; v_gene: TRBV28; abundance: -; CDR3aa: ASRGGGPSTEAF
j_gene: TRBJ2-1; v_gene: TRBV15; abundance: -; CDR3aa: ATSRVGAYNEQF
j_gene: TRBJ2-3; v_gene: TRBV6-2/TRBV6-3; abundance: -; CDR3aa: ASSYSTSTDTQY
j_gene: TRBJ2-7; v_gene: TRBV13; abundance: -; CDR3aa: ASSSRTDEQY
j_gene: TRBJ1-1; v_gene: TRBV7-2; abundance: -; CDR3aa: ASSLRGQGTEAF
j_gene: TRBJ2-7; v_gene: TRBV7-2; abundance: -; CDR3aa: ASSLDRGSYEQY
j_gene: TRBJ1-4; v_gene: TRBV27; abundance: -; CDR3aa: ASSSAGWGEKLF
j_gene: TRBJ1-2; v_gene: TRBV5-6; abundance: -; CDR3aa: ASSTGGSNYGYT
j_gene: TRBJ1-2; v_gene: TRBV28; abundance: -; CDR3aa: ASSFPGTNGYT
j_gene: TRBJ2-2; v_gene: TRBV9; abundance: -; CDR3aa: ASSATTGGVGELF
j_gene: TRBJ1-5; v_gene: TRBV28; abundance: -; CDR3aa: ASQSSDQPQH
j_gene: TRBJ2-2; v_gene: TRBV19; abundance: once; CDR3aa: ASSIMTGSTGELF
j_gene: TRBJ2-1; v_gene: TRBV12-3/TRBV12-4; abundance: -; CDR3aa: ASSYAGYNEQF
j_gene: TRBJ2-7; v_gene: TRBV27; abundance: -; CDR3aa: ASGRYSGEQY